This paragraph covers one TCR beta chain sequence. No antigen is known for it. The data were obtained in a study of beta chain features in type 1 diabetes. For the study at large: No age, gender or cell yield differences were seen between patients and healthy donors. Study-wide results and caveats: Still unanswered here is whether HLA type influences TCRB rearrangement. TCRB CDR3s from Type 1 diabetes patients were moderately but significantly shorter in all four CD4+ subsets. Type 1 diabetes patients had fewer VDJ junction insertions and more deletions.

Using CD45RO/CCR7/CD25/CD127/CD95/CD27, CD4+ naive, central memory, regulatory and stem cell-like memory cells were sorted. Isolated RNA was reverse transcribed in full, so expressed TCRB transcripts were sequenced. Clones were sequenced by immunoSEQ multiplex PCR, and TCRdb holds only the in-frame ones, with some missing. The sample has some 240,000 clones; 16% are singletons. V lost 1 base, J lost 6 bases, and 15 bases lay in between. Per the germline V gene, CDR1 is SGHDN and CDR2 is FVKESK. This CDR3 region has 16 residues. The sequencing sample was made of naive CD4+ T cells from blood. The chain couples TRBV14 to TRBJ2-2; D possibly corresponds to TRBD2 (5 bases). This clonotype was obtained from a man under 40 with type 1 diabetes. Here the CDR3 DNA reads TGTGCCAGCAGCCAAGTTGGGCAGGCCGGGGCCGGGGAGCTGTTTTTT. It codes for CASSQVGQAGAGELFF.